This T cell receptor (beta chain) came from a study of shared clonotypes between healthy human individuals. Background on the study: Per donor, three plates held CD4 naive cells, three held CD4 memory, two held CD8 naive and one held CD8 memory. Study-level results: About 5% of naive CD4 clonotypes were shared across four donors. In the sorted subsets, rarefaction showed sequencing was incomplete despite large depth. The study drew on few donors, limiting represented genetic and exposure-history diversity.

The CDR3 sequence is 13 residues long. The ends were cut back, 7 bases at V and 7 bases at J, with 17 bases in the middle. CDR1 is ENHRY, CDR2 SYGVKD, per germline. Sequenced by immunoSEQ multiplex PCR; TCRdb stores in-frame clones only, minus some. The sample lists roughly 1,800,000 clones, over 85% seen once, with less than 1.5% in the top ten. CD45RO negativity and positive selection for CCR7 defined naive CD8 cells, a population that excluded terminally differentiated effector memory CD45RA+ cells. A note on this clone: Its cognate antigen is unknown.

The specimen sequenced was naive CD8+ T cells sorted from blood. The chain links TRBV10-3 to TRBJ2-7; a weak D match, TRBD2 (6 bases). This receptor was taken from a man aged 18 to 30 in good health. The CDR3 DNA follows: TGTGCCATCACCGAGGACTACTCGGGTGAGCAGTACTTC. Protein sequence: CAITEDYSGEQYF.